The entry below describes one T cell receptor beta chain. Its antigen is not identified. The data belong to a study of T cell responses to AZD1222 COVID-19 vaccine. Background on the study: Timing groups of about 4 and about 12 weeks for second doses were pooled. Points from the study as a whole: The number of AZD1222 recipients seropositive at baseline was only five to seven. Nearly half of spike-specific TCRs reportedly target variant regions that are unmutated in the B.1.351 and B.1.1.7 variants.

Sequencing used immunoSEQ multiplex PCR; TCRdb keeps in-frame clones, though not all of them. Among roughly 70,000 clones listed, approximately 81% were seen once. Per germline, CDR1 MNHEY and CDR2 SVGAGI. There are 16 residues in the CDR3. V dropped 4 bases and J dropped 0; count of bases not matched to a gene: 5. This chain joins TRBV6-5 and TRBJ1-1; TRBD1 matches 10 bases. This receptor was identified in an adult in good health. The sample here was peripheral blood, taken on day 0 of AZD1222 vaccination. In nucleotides, the CDR3 is TGTGCCAGCAGTTCGGGACAGGGGATTATGAACACTGAAGCTTTCTTT. Residues: CASSSGQGIMNTEAFF.